This TCR beta chain was obtained from a study of B cell selection in AIRE deficiency. Findings of the study overall: Around 31% of healthy-shared Treg sequences were found among patient Tconv cells. Shared Treg sequences were biased toward short CDR3s with few non-templated nucleotide insertions.

Note on this clone: Its antigen is unidentified.

Clones were read by immunoSEQ multiplex PCR, and TCRdb kept only the in-frame ones, dropping some. The profile shows more than 12,000 clones, roughly 91% of them singletons. Sorted regulatory T cells were CD4-positive, CD25-high and CD127-low or negative. CDR1 and CDR2 (germline): LNHDA, SQIVND (reference sequence). V was shortened by 2 bases and J by 7 bases, with 19 bases between the two germline ends. The CDR3 runs to 16 residues. This sequence was found in a human donor with AIRE deficiency. The rearrangement links TRBV19 to TRBJ2-3; D perhaps matches TRBD2 (6 bases). Sequences were obtained from Tregs sorted from PBMCs. CDR3 sequence reads: CASSISTQAGRNTQYF. The CDR3 DNA is TGTGCCAGTAGTATATCCACCCAGGCGGGGAGGAATACGCAGTATTTT.